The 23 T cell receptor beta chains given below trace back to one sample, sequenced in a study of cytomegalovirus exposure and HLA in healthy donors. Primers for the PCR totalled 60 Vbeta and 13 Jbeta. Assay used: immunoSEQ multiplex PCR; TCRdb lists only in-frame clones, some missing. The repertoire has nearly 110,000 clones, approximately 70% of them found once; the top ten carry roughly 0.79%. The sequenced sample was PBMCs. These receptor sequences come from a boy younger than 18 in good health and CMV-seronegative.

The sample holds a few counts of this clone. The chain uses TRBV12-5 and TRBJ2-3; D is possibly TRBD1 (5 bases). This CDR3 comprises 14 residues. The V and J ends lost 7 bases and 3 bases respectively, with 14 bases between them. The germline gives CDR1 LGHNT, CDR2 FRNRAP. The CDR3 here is CASVSGIPTDTQYF. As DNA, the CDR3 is TGTGCTAGTGTCTCAGGGATCCCGACAGATACGCAGTATTTT.

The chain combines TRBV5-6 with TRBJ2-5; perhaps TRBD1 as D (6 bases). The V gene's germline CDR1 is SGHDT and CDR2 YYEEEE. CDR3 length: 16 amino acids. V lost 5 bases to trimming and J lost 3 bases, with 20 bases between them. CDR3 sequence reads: CASSESRQEKKETQYF. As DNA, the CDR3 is TGTGCCAGCAGTGAGAGTCGACAGGAGAAGAAAGAGACCCAGTACTTC.

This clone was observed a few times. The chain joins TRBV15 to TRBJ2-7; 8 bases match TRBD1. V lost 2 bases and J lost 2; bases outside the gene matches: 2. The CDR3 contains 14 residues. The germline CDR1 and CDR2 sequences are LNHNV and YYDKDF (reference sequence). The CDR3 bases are TGTGCCACCAGCAGACGGGACAGGACCTACGAGCAGTACTTC. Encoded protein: CATSRRDRTYEQYF.

CDR3 nucleotides: TGTGCCATCAGTTTCCAGAGGGTTTCGAATGGCTACACCTTC. This encodes CAISFQRVSNGYTF. The V and J genes are TRBV10-3 and TRBJ1-2; no firm D call. This CDR3 has 14 amino acids. The germline V gene encodes CDR1 ENHRY and CDR2 SYGVKD. Trimming left V 5 bases short and J 6 bases short, with 16 bases between.

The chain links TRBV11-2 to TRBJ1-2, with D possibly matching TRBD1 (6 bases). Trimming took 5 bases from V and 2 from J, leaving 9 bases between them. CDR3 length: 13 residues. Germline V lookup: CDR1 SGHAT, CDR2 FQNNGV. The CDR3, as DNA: TGTGCCAGCAGCGTGGGGACAAACTATGGCTACACCTTC. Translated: CASSVGTNYGYTF. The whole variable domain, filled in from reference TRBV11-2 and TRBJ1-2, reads EAGVAQSPRYKIIEKRQSVAFWCNPISGHATLYWYQQILGQGPKLLIQFQNNGVVDDSQLPKDRFSAERLKGVDSTLKIQPAKLEDSAVYLCASSVGTNYGYTFGSGTRLTVV.

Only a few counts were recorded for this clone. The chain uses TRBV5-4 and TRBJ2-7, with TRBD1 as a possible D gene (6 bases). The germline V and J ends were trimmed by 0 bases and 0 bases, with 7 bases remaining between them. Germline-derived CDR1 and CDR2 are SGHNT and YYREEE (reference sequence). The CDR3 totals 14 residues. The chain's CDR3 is CASSLGGHSYEQYF. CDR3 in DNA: TGTGCCAGCAGCTTGGGGGGGCACTCCTACGAGCAGTACTTC.

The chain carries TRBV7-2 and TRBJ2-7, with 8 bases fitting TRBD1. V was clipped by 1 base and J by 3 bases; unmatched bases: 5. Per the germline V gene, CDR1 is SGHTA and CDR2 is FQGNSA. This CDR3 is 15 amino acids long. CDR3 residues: CASSLVQGAYYEQYF. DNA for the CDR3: TGTGCCAGCAGCTTAGTCCAGGGGGCCTACTACGAGCAGTACTTC.

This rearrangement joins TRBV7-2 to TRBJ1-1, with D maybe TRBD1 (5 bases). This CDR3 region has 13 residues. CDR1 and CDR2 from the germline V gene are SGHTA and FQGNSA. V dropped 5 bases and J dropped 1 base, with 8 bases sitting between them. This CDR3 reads CASSRQPNTEAFF. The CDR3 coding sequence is TGTGCCAGCAGCCGACAGCCGAACACTGAAGCTTTCTTT.

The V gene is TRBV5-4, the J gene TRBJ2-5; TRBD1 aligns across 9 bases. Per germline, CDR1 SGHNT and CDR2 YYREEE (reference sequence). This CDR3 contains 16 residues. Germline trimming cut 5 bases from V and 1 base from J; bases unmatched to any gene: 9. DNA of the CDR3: TGTGCCAGCAGACGTGGACAGGGGAGCCTCCAAGAGACCCAGTACTTC. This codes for CASRRGQGSLQETQYF.

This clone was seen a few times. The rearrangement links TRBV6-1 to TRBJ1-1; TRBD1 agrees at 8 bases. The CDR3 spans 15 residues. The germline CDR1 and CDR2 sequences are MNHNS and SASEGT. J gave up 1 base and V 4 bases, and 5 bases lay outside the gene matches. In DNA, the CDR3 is TGTGCCAGCAGTGCCAGGGACAGGAAGAACACTGAAGCTTTCTTT. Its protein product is CASSARDRKNTEAFF.

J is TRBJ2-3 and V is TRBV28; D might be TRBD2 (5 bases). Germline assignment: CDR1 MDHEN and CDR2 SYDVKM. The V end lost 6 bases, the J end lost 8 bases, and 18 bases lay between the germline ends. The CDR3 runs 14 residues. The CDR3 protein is CASSQTGSRATQYF. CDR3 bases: TGTGCCAGCAGCCAGACGGGGTCGAGGGCTACGCAGTATTTT.

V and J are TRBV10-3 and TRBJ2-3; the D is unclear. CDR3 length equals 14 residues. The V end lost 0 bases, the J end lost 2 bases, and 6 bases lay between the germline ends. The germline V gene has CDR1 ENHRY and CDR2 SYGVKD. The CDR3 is CAISESTFTDTQYF. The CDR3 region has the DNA TGTGCCATCAGTGAGTCAACATTCACAGATACGCAGTATTTT.

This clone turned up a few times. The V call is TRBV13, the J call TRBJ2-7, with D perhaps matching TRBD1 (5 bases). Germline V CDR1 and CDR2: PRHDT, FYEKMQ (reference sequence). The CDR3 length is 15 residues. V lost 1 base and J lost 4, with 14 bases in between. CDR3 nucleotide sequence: TGTGCCAGCAGCTTAGTCGCCGGACAAGAATACGAGCAGTACTTC. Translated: CASSLVAGQEYEQYF.

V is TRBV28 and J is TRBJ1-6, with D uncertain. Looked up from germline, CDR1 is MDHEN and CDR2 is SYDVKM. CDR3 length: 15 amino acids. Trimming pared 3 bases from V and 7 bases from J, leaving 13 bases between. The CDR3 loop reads CASSFSDRVNSPLHF. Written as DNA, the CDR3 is TGTGCCAGCAGTTTTTCCGACCGGGTCAATTCACCCCTCCACTTT. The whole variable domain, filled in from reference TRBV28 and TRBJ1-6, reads DVKVTQSSRYLVKRTGEKVFLECVQDMDHENMFWYRQDPGLGLRLIYFSYDVKMKEKGDIPEGYSVSREKKERFSLILESASTNQTSMYLCASSFSDRVNSPLHFGNGTRLTVT.

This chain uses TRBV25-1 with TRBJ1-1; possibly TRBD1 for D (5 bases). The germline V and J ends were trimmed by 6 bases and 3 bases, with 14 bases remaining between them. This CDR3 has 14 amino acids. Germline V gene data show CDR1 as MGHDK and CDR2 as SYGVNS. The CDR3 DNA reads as TGTGCCAGCAGCGCTACGGGGGGAGACACTGAAGCTTTCTTT. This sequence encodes CASSATGGDTEAFF.

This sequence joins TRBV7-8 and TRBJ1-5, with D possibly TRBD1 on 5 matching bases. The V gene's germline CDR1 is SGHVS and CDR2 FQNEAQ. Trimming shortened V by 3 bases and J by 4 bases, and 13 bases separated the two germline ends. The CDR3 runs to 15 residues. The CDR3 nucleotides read TGTGCCAGCAGCTTCCGTCCGGGGGGGAATCAGCCCCAGCATTTT. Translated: CASSFRPGGNQPQHF.

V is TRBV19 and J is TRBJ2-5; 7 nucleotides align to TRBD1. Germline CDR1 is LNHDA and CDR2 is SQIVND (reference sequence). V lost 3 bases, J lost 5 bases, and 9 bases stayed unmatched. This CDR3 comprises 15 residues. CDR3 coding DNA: TGTGCCAGTAGTATTGGCCCGACAGGGCTGGAGACCCAGTACTTC. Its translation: CASSIGPTGLETQYF. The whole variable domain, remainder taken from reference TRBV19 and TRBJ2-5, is DGGITQSPKYLFRKEGQNVTLSCEQNLNHDAMYWYRQDPGQGLRLIYYSQIVNDFQKGDIAEGYSVSREKKESFPLTVTSAQKNPTAFYLCASSIGPTGLETQYFGPGTRLLVL.

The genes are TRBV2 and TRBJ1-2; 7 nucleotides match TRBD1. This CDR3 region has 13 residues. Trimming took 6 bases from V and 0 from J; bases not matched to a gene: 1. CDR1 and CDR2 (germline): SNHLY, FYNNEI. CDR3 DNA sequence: TGTGCCAGCAGGACAGGGACTAACTATGGCTACACCTTC. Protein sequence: CASRTGTNYGYTF.

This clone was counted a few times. DNA of the CDR3: TGTGCCAGCAGCGAAGAGGGACAGGGCGACAATGAGCAGTTCTTC. Translating it yields CASSEEGQGDNEQFF. The chain joins TRBV5-4 to TRBJ2-1, with TRBD1 matching over 9 bases. This CDR3 comprises 15 residues. In germline, CDR1 is SGHNT, CDR2 YYREEE (reference sequence). After removal of 4 bases from V and 5 bases from J, the junction contained 7 bases not matched to a gene.

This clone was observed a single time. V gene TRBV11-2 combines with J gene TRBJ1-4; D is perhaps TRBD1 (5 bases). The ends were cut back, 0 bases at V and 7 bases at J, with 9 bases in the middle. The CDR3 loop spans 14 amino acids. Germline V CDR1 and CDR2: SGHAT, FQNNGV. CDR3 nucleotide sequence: TGTGCCAGCAGCTTAGATGCGGGGACTGAAAAACTGTTTTTT. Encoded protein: CASSLDAGTEKLFF.

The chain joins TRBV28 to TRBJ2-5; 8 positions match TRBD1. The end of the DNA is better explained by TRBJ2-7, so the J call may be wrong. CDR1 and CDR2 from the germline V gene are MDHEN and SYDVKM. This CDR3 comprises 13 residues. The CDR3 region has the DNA TGTGCCAGTCTCGGGACAGGTCCCTACGAGCAGTACTTC. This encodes CASLGTGPYEQYF.

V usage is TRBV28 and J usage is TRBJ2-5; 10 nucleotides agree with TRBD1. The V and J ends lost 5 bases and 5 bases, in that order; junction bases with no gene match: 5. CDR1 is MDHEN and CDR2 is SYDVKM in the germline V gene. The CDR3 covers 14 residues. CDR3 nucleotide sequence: TGTGCCAGCAGTCCCCGACAGGGGGCGGAGACCCAGTACTTC. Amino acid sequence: CASSPRQGAETQYF. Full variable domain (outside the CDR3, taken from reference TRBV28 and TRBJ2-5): DVKVTQSSRYLVKRTGEKVFLECVQDMDHENMFWYRQDPGLGLRLIYFSYDVKMKEKGDIPEGYSVSREKKERFSLILESASTNQTSMYLCASSPRQGAETQYFGPGTRLLVL.

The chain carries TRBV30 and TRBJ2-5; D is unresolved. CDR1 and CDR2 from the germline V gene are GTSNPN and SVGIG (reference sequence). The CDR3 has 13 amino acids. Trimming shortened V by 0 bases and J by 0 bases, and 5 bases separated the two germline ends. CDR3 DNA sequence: TGTGCCTGGAGTGTGGCAAACCAAGAGACCCAGTACTTC. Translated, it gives CAWSVANQETQYF.